A single sample gave rise to the 21 T cell receptor beta chains below, sequenced in a study of cytomegalovirus exposure and HLA in healthy donors. Use of 60 Vbeta and 13 Jbeta primers characterized the PCR. The table came from immunoSEQ multiplex PCR; TCRdb's copy has only in-frame clones and leaves some out. The data hold approximately 160,000 clones, with 77% observed a single time. Sequencing used PBMCs. The receptor source for this set is a woman in her twenties or thirties in good health and CMV-seronegative.

The V gene is TRBV9, the J gene TRBJ1-4; unclear D gene. The CDR3 has 16 amino acids. V was clipped by 0 bases and J by 6 bases, with 15 bases between them. Looked up from germline, CDR1 is SGDLS and CDR2 is YYNGEE. CDR3: CASSVGVRSEYEKLFF. In nucleotides, the CDR3 is TGTGCCAGCAGCGTAGGAGTCCGTTCGGAGTATGAAAAACTGTTTTTT.

V usage is TRBV30 and J usage is TRBJ1-1; 9 nucleotides align to TRBD1. Trimming removed 0 bases from V and 0 bases from J; junction bases left unmatched: 2. Germline V CDR1 and CDR2: GTSNPN, SVGIG (reference sequence). CDR3 length: 15 amino acids. For the CDR3, the DNA is TGTGCCTGGAGTGTGACAGGGGGTATGAACACTGAAGCTTTCTTT. It translates to CAWSVTGGMNTEAFF. Looking up the rest from reference TRBV30 and TRBJ1-1 gives the full variable domain: SQTIHQWPATLVQPVGSPLSLECTVEGTSNPNLYWYRQAAGRGLQLLFYSVGIGQISSEVPQNLSASRPQDRQFILSSKKLLLSDSGFYLCAWSVTGGMNTEAFFGQGTRLTVV.

The chain employs TRBV7-9 and TRBJ2-3, with 10 positions matching TRBD1. CDR3 size: 16 residues. From germline, CDR1 is SEHNR and CDR2 FQNEAQ (reference sequence). The V segment lost 5 bases and the J segment 1 base; nucleotides outside the gene matches: 6. The CDR3 here is CASSQRQGAGTDTQYF. The CDR3 DNA is TGTGCCAGCAGCCAGCGACAGGGGGCTGGCACAGATACGCAGTATTTT.

The rearrangement joins TRBV7-6 to TRBJ1-2; 9 nucleotides align to TRBD1. V trimming: 10 bases; J trimming: 3 bases; junction bases outside the gene matches: 18. Germline-derived CDR1 and CDR2 are SGHVS and FNYEAQ. CDR3 length: 17 amino acids. For the CDR3, the DNA is TGTGCCACCCCCAAGGGCCCTTGGACAGGGGTTGACTATGGCTACACCTTC. Translating it yields CATPKGPWTGVDYGYTF.

The chain has TRBV4-1 and TRBJ1-2, with D unclear. The CDR3 contains 15 residues. V was pared by 2 bases and J by 4 bases, with 14 bases between. Germline V lookup: CDR1 MGHRA, CDR2 YSYEKL. CDR3 protein: CASSQRREVPYGYTF. CDR3 coding DNA: TGCGCCAGCAGCCAAAGGCGTGAGGTTCCCTATGGCTACACCTTC.

This clone was picked up one time. The chain uses TRBV10-3 and TRBJ1-2, with D possibly matching TRBD1 (5 bases). Germline CDR1 is ENHRY and CDR2 is SYGVKD. CDR3 length: 13 amino acids. The V gene lost 0 bases and the J gene lost 7 bases, with 9 bases spanning the gap. CDR3 protein: CAISESPRVGYTF. CDR3 in DNA: TGTGCCATCAGTGAGTCGCCCAGGGTTGGCTACACCTTC.

Only one count was recorded for this clone. The V call is TRBV9, the J call TRBJ1-1; D is undetermined. V was trimmed by 4 bases and J by 6 bases, leaving 13 bases between them. This CDR3 is 13 amino acids long. The germline CDR1 and CDR2 sequences are SGDLS and YYNGEE. The CDR3 protein is CASSIRGIPEAFF. CDR3 DNA sequence: TGTGCCAGCAGCATTCGAGGAATCCCTGAAGCTTTCTTT.

The sample holds a few counts of this clone. V gene TRBV10-2 combines with J gene TRBJ1-1; TRBD1 might be the D (6 bases). The ends were cut back, 8 bases at V and 1 base at J, with 11 bases in the middle. The germline CDR1 and CDR2 sequences are WSHSY and SAAADI. CDR3 size: 13 residues. The CDR3 sequence: CASQGWGNTEAFF. The CDR3 DNA reads TGCGCCAGCCAGGGGTGGGGGAACACTGAAGCTTTCTTT.

The rearrangement links TRBV4-1 to TRBJ2-7; 9 bases are a match to TRBD2. V was pared by 1 base and J by 5 bases, with 9 bases of the junction left unmatched. Germline V gene sequence: CDR1 MGHRA, CDR2 YSYEKL. The CDR3 sequence is 16 residues long. This chain's CDR3 is CASSQVIAGALDEQYF. CDR3 DNA: TGCGCCAGCAGCCAAGTCATAGCGGGGGCGCTGGACGAGCAGTACTTC.

This clone has just a few counts. The chain employs TRBV5-1 and TRBJ2-7; 7 positions agree with TRBD1. Unmatched junction bases numbered 6, after V lost 0 bases and J lost 0 bases. The CDR3 loop spans 16 amino acids. Germline V gene sequence: CDR1 SGHRS, CDR2 YFSETQ. CDR3 residues: CASSLEGAYSSYEQYF. The CDR3 DNA reads TGCGCCAGCAGCTTGGAGGGGGCTTATAGCTCCTACGAGCAGTACTTC.

The chain uses TRBV29-1 and TRBJ2-1; D gene uncertain. Per the germline V gene, CDR1 is SQVTM and CDR2 is ANQGSEA. The CDR3 loop spans 12 amino acids. V lost 7 bases to trimming and J lost 1 base, with 8 bases between them. The CDR3 DNA sequence: TGCAGCGACCGCCGGTCCTACAATGAGCAGTTCTTC. Its translation is CSDRRSYNEQFF.

This clone was counted a single time. The CDR3 loop is CSVPSRGNYGYTF. CDR3 nucleotides: TGCAGCGTTCCTTCCAGGGGTAACTATGGCTACACCTTC. V usage is TRBV29-1 and J usage is TRBJ1-2; a possible D gene is TRBD1 (6 bases). The CDR3 totals 13 residues. Germline assignment: CDR1 SQVTM and CDR2 ANQGSEA. Trimming left V 5 bases short and J 1 base short, with 11 bases between.

This clone has just a few counts. The chain combines TRBV9 with TRBJ2-2, with 10 nucleotides matching TRBD2. This CDR3 is built from 16 residues. Trimming removed 0 bases from V and 4 bases from J; junction bases left unmatched: 3. Germline V gene data show CDR1 as SGDLS and CDR2 as YYNGEE. The CDR3 coding sequence is TGTGCCAGCAGCGTAGCCCAGCGGGGGGGCACCGGGGAGCTGTTTTTT. Translated: CASSVAQRGGTGELFF.

A single count supports this clone. The V gene is TRBV2, the J gene TRBJ2-2; D unclear. This CDR3 has 13 amino acids. With 5 bases removed from V and 1 base from J, the gap between germline ends came to 5 bases. Germline lookup yields CDR1 SNHLY and CDR2 FYNNEI. The CDR3 spells CASSLLNTGELFF. The CDR3 region has the DNA TGTGCCAGCAGTTTACTGAACACCGGGGAGCTGTTTTTT.

J is TRBJ2-1 and V is TRBV10-3; 10 positions agree with TRBD2. V gave up 0 bases and J gave up 7 bases; unmatched junction bases: 9. CDR1 is ENHRY and CDR2 is SYGVKD in the germline V gene. The CDR3 covers 17 residues. The CDR3 sequence: CAISESKIAGGLNEQFF. CDR3 DNA sequence: TGTGCCATCAGTGAGTCAAAGATAGCGGGGGGCCTGAATGAGCAGTTCTTC.

The V gene is TRBV6-6, the J gene TRBJ2-3; 7 positions match TRBD1. The CDR3 covers 15 residues. The trim removed 0 bases at V and 2 bases at J, leaving 2 bases unmatched. Looked up from germline, CDR1 is MNHNY and CDR2 is SVGAGI (reference sequence). The CDR3 loop reads CASSYSGTATDTQYF. CDR3 coding DNA: TGTGCCAGCAGTTACTCCGGGACAGCCACAGATACGCAGTATTTT.

The rearrangement links TRBV5-4 to TRBJ2-2; D may be TRBD1 (6 bases). V gave up 3 bases and J gave up 2 bases, with 17 bases separating them. The CDR3 consists of 17 residues. Per germline, CDR1 SGHNT and CDR2 YYREEE (reference sequence). Here the CDR3 DNA reads TGTGCCAGCAGCTCCTTTCAGGGGAGCCAAAACACCGGGGAGCTGTTTTTT. It yields the protein CASSSFQGSQNTGELFF.

This clone was detected only once. J is TRBJ2-1 and V is TRBV5-4; TRBD2 might be the D (7 bases). This CDR3 region has 16 residues. Germline CDR1 SGHNT, CDR2 YYREEE (reference sequence). The V end was cut by 4 bases, the J end by 7 bases, with 21 bases between. CDR3: CASSGLLAGAVNEQFF. Here the CDR3 DNA reads TGTGCCAGCAGCGGCCTCTTGGCGGGGGCCGTTAATGAGCAGTTCTTC. Filled out from reference TRBV5-4 and TRBJ2-1, the complete variable domain reads ETGVTQSPTHLIKTRGQQVTLRCSSQSGHNTVSWYQQALGQGPQFIFQYYREEENGRGNFPPRFSGLQFPNYSSELNVNALELDDSALYLCASSGLLAGAVNEQFFGPGTRLTVL.

This clone was picked up a small number of times. The chain links TRBV28 to TRBJ2-7, with 7 bases identical to TRBD2. CDR3 size: 15 residues. Germline CDR1 and CDR2: MDHEN and SYDVKM. V gave up 3 bases and J gave up 0 bases; unmatched junction bases: 5. CDR3 DNA sequence: TGTGCCAGCAGTTTCGCGGGACTAAGCTCCTACGAGCAGTACTTC. Amino acids: CASSFAGLSSYEQYF.

The CDR3 DNA sequence: TGCGCCAGCAGCTTGGGGGTAGCCAACTACGAGCAGTACTTC. Amino acids: CASSLGVANYEQYF. This chain links TRBV5-1 with TRBJ2-7, with D unclear. The germline V and J ends were trimmed by 0 bases and 3 bases, with 10 bases remaining between them. The CDR3 is 14 residues long. The germline gives CDR1 SGHRS, CDR2 YFSETQ. Based on the CDR3 plus reference TRBV5-1 and TRBJ2-7, the full variable domain is KAGVTQTPRYLIKTRGQQVTLSCSPISGHRSVSWYQQTPGQGLQFLFEYFSETQRNKGNFPGRFSGRQFSNSRSEMNVSTLELGDSALYLCASSLGVANYEQYFGPGTRLTVT.

The rearrangement links TRBV6-1 to TRBJ1-1; possible D gene TRBD1, 5 bases. The CDR3 sequence is 14 residues long. Trimming pared 5 bases from V and 0 bases from J, leaving 10 bases between. Per germline, CDR1 MNHNS and CDR2 SASEGT. The CDR3 is CASSLQTVNTEAFF. The DNA of the CDR3 is TGTGCCAGCAGTCTCCAGACAGTGAACACTGAAGCTTTCTTT.